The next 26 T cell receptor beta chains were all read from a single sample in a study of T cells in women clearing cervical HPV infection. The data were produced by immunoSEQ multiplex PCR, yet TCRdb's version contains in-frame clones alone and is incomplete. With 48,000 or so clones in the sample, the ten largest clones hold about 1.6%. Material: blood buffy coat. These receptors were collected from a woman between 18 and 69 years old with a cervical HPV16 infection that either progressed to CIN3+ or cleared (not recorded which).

CDR3 amino acids: CSARRDSANYGYTF. Partial CDR3 DNA: TGCAGTGCTAGACGGGACAGCGCTAACTATGGC. This chain connects TRBV20-1 to TRBJ1-2, with 7 bases aligning to TRBD1. The observed sequence ends 3 residues before the CDR3 terminus, with the missing tail filled in from the germline J gene. The CDR3 is 14 amino acids. Looked up from germline, CDR1 is DFQATT and CDR2 is SNEGSKA (reference sequence). Losses at the gene ends were 2 bases for V and 0 bases for J; bases not matched to a gene: 3.

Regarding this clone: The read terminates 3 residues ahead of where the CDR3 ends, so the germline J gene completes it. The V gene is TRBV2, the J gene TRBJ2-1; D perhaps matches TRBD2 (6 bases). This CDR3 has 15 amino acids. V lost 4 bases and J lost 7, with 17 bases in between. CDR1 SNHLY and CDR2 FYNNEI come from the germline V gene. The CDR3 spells CASSGETRSGNEQFF. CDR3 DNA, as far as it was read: TGTGCCAGCAGTGGGGAGACTAGAAGCGGGAATGAG.

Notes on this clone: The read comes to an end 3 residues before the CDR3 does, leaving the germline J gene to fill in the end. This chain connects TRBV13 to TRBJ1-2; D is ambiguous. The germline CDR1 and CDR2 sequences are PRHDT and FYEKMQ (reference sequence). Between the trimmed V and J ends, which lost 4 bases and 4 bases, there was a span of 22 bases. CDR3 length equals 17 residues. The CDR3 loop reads CASSSSWSDYSGYGYTF. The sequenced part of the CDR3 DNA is TGTGCCAGCAGCTCCTCCTGGTCAGATTATAGCGGCTATGGC.

CDR3 region: CASRRSGSSSYEQYF. CDR3 DNA, as far as it was read: TGTGCCAGCCGACGGTCAGGGTCCAGCTCCTACGAG. The chain carries TRBV2 and TRBJ2-7, with D tentatively TRBD1 (5 bases). The read stops 3 residues short of the end of the CDR3; the missing end is completed from the germline J gene. Germline-derived CDR1 and CDR2 are SNHLY and FYNNEI. The length of the CDR3 is 15 residues. Between the trimmed V and J ends, which lost 8 bases and 0 bases, there was a span of 17 bases. Full variable domain (remainder filled in from reference TRBV2 and TRBJ2-7): EPEVTQTPSHQVTQMGQEVILRCVPISNHLYFYWYRQILGQKVEFLVSFYNNEISEKSEIFDDQFSVERPDGSNFTLKIRSTKLEDSAMYFCASRRSGSSSYEQYFGPGTRLTVT.

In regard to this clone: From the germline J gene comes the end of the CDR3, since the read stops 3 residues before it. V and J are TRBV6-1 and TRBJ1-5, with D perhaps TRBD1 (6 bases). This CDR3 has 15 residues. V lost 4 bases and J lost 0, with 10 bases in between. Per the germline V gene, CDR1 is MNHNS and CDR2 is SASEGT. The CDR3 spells CASSVGTNSNQPQHF. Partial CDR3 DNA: TGTGCCAGCAGTGTTGGGACAAATAGCAATCAGCCC.

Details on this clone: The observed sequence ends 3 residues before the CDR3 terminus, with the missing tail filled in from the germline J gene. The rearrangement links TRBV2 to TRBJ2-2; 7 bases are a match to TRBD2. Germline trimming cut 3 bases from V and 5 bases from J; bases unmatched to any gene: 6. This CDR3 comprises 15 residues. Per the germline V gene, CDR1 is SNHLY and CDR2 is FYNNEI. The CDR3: CASSDWAGVTGELFF. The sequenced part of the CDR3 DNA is TGTGCCAGCAGTGACTGGGCGGGAGTTACCGGGGAG.

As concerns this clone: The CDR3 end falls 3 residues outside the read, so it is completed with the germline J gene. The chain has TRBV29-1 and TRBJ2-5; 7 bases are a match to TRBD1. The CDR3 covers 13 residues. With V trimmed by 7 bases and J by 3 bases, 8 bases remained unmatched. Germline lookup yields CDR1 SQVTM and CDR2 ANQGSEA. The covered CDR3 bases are TGCAGCGCCTTTCCGGGACAGAAAGAGACC. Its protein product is CSAFPGQKET. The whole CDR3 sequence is CSAFPGQKETQYF.

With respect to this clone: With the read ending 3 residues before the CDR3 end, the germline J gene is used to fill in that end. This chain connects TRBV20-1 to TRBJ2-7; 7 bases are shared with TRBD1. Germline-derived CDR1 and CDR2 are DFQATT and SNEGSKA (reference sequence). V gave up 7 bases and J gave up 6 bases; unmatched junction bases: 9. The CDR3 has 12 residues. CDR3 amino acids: CSVGDRAVEQYF. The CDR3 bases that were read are TGCAGTGTTGGAGACAGGGCGGTCGAG.

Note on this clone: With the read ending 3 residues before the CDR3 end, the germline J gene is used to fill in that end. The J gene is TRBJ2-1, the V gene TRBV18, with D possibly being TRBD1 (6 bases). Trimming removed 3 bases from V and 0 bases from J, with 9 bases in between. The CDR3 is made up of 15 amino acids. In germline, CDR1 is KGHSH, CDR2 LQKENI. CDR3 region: CASSPRGPSYNEQFF. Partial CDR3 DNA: TGTGCCAGCTCACCCAGGGGACCCTCCTACAATGAG.

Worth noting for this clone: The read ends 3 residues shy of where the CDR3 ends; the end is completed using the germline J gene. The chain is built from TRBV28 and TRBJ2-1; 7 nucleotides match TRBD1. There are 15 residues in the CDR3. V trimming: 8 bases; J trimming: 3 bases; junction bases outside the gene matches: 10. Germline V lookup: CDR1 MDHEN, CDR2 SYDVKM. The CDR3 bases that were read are TGTGCCAGCGGGTCTCAGGGGGAGTTCTACAATGAG. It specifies CASGSQGEFYNE. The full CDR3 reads CASGSQGEFYNEQFF.

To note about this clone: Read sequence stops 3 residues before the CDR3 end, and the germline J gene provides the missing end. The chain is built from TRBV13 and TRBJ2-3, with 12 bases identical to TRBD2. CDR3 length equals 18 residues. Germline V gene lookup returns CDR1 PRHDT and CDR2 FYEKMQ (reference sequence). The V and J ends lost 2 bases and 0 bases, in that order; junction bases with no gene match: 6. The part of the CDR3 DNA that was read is TGTGCCAGCAGCTTACTAGCGGGAGGGCCGAGGAGCACAGATACG. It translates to CASSLLAGGPRSTDT. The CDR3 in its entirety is CASSLLAGGPRSTDTQYF.

CDR3 amino acids: CSAPTRGQNSNQPQHF. The CDR3 DNA, read in part, is TGCAGTGCTCCAACTCGCGGACAGAATAGCAATCAGCCC. The gene calls are TRBV20-1 and TRBJ1-5, with D tentatively TRBD1 (6 bases). With the read ending 3 residues before the CDR3 end, the germline J gene is used to fill in that end. The germline gives CDR1 DFQATT, CDR2 SNEGSKA (reference sequence). CDR3 size: 16 residues. The V and J ends lost 5 bases and 0 bases respectively, with 17 bases between them.

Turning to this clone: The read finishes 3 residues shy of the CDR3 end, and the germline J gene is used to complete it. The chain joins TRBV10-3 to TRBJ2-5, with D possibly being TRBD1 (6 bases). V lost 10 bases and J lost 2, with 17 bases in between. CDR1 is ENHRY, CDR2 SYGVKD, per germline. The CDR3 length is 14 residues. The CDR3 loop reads CATSGTKGQETQYF. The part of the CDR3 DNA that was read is TGTGCCACCTCCGGGACAAAAGGTCAAGAGACC.

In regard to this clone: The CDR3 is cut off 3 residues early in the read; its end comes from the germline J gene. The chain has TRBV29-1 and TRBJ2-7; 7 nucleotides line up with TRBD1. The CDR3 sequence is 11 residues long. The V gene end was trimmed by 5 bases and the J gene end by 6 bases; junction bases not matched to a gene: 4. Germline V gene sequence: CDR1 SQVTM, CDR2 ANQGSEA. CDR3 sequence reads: CSVRTGVEQYF. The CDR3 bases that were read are TGCAGCGTTAGAACAGGGGTCGAG.

The CDR3 bases that were read are TGTGCCAGTAGTATAAATAACAGGGAGTCGATTGGA. Its protein is CASSINNRESIG. From start to end, the CDR3 is CASSINNRESIGAFF. The chain recombines TRBV19 with TRBJ1-1; a weak D match, TRBD1 (6 bases). Coverage ceases 3 residues before the CDR3 finishes, and the germline J gene fills in the end. The CDR3 extends over 15 amino acids. Germline CDR1 is LNHDA and CDR2 is SQIVND (reference sequence).

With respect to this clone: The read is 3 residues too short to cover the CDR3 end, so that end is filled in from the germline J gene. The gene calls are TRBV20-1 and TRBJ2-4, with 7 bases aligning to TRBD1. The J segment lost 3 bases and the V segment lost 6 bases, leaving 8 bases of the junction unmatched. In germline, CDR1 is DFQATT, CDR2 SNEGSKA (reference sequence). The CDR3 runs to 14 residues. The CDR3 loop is CSASTGDGKNIQYF. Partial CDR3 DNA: TGCAGTGCCAGTACAGGGGACGGCAAAAACATT.

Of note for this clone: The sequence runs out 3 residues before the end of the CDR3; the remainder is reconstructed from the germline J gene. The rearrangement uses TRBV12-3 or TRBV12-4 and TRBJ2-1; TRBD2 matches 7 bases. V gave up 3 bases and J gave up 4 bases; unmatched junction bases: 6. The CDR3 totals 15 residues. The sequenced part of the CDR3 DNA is TGTGCCAGCAGTTTTGGAGCTAGCGGATACAATGAG. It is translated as CASSFGASGYNE. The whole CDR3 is CASSFGASGYNEQFF.

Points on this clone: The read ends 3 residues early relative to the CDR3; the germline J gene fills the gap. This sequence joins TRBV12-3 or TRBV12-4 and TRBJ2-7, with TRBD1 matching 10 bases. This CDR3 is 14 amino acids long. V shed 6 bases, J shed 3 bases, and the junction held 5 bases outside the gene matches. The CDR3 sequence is CASRRQGAYYEQYF. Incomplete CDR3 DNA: TGTGCCAGCAGGCGACAGGGGGCTTACTACGAG.

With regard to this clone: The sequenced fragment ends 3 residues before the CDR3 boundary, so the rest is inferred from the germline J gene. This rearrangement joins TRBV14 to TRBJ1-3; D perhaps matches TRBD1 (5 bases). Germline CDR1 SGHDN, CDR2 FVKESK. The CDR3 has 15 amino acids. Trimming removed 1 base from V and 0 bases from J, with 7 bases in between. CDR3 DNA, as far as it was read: TGTGCCAGCAGCCAAGTAAGGGGCTCTGGAAACACC. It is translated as CASSQVRGSGNT. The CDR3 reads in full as CASSQVRGSGNTIYF.

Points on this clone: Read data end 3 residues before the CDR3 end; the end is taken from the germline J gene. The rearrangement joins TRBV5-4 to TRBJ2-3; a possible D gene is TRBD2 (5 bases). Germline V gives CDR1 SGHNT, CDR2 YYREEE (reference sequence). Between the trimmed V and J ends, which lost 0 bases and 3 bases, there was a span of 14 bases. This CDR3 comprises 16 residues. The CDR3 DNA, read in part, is TGTGCCAGCAGCTTGGGGCCTAGCTCCAGAACAGATACG. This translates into CASSLGPSSRTDT. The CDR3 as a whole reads CASSLGPSSRTDTQYF.

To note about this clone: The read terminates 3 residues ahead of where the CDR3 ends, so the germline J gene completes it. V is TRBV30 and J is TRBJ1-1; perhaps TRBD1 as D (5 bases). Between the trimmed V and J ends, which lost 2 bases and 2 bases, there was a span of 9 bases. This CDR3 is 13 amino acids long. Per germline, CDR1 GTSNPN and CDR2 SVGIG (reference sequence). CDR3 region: CAWSRQINTEAFF. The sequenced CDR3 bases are TGTGCCTGGAGTAGACAGATCAACACTGAA.

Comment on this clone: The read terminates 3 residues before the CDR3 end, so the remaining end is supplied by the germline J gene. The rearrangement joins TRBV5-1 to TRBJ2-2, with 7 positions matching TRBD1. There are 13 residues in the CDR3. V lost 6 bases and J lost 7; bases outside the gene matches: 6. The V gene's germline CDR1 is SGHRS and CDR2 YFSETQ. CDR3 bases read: TGCGCCAGCACGACAGGGTTAAACGGGGAG. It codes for CASTTGLNGE. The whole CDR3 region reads CASTTGLNGELFF. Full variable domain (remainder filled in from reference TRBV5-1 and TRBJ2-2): KAGVTQTPRYLIKTRGQQVTLSCSPISGHRSVSWYQQTPGQGLQFLFEYFSETQRNKGNFPGRFSGRQFSNSRSEMNVSTLELGDSALYLCASTTGLNGELFFGEGSRLTVL.

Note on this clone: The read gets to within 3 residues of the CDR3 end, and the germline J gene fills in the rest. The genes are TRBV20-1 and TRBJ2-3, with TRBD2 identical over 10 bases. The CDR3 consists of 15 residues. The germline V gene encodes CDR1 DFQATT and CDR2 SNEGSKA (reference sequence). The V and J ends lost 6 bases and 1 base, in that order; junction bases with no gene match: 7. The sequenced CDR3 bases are TGCAGTGCCAATAAGCGGGAGGGTCGCACAGATACG. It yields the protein CSANKREGRTDT. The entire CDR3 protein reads CSANKREGRTDTQYF.

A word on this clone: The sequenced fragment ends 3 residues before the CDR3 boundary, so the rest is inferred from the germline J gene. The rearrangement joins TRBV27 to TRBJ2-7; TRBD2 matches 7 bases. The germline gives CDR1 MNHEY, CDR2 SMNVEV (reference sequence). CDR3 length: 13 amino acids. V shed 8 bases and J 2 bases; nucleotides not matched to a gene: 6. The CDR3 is CASVGGTPYEQYF. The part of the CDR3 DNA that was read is TGTGCCAGCGTGGGAGGGACTCCCTACGAG.

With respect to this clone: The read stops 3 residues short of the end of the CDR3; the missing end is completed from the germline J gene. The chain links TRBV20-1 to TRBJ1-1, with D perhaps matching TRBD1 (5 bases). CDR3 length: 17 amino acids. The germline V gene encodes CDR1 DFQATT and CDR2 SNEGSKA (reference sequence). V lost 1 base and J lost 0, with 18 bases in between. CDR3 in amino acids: CSARGLGRVWLNTEAFF. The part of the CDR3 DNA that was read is TGCAGTGCTAGAGGGTTAGGCAGGGTTTGGCTGAACACTGAA.

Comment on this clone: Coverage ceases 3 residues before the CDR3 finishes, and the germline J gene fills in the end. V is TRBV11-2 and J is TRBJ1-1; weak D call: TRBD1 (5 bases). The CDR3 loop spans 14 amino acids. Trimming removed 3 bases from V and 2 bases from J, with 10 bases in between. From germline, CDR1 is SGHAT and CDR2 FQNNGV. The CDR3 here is CASSFSDRNTEAFF. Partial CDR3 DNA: TGTGCCAGCAGCTTCTCAGACAGAAACACTGAA.